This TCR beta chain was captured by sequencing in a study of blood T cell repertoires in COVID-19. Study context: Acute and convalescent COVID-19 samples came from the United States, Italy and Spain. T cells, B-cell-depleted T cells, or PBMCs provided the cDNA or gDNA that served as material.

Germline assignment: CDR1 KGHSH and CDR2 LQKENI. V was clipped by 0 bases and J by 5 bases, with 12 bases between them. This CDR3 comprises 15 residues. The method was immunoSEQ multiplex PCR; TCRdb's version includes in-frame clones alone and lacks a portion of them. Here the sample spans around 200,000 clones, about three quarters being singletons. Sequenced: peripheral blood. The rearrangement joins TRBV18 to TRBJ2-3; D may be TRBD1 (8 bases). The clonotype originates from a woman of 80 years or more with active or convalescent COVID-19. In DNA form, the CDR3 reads TGTGCCAGCTCACCACCGCACAGGGGGGGAGATACGCAGTATTTT. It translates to CASSPPHRGGDTQYF.